The 2 T cell receptor beta chains given below trace back to one sample, sequenced in a study of T cells in women clearing cervical HPV infection. TCRdb's copy holds only in-frame clones and misses some; the assay was immunoSEQ multiplex PCR. Recorded for this sample: approximately 18,000 clones. Sequencing input: blood buffy coat. All receptors come from a woman aged 18-69 years with a cervical HPV16 infection that either progressed to CIN3+ or cleared (not recorded which).

Comment on this clone: The read ends 3 residues before the CDR3 terminus; that terminus is restored from the germline J gene. The chain joins TRBV19 to TRBJ1-6; D possibly corresponds to TRBD1 (5 bases). Germline assignment: CDR1 LNHDA and CDR2 SQIVND (reference sequence). Between the trimmed V and J ends, which lost 3 bases and 0 bases, there was a span of 15 bases. CDR3 length equals 18 residues. The CDR3 bases that were read are TGTGCCAGTAGTATGCTCCGGGGGAGGAGCTCCTATAATTCACCC. This encodes CASSMLRGRSSYNSP. The entire CDR3 reads CASSMLRGRSSYNSPLHF.

A remark on this clone: The read finishes 3 residues shy of the CDR3 end, and the germline J gene is used to complete it. This chain uses TRBV20-1 with TRBJ2-2; tentative D call: TRBD1 (6 bases). Germline CDR1 and CDR2: DFQATT and SNEGSKA (reference sequence). The V end lost 0 bases, the J end lost 1 base, and 12 bases lay between the germline ends. This CDR3 is 16 amino acids long. CDR3 sequence reads: CSARDGGRGNTGELFF. Partial CDR3 DNA: TGCAGTGCTAGAGATGGGGGCAGGGGGAACACCGGGGAG.